Reported below is one T cell receptor (beta chain). Its target is not known. This same CDR3 is encoded by further DNA sequences in the sample. Per germline, CDR1 DFQATT and CDR2 SNEGSKA (reference sequence). Trimming took off 5 bases at V and 3 bases at J, with 5 bases between the two ends. This CDR3 region has 10 residues. The data belong to a study of shared clonotypes between healthy human individuals. Assay: immunoSEQ multiplex PCR; the TCRdb copy retains only in-frame clones and omits some. The sample lists approximately 2.5 million clones; just over 90% were seen once. General study points: Rarefaction gave evidence that sorted-subset sequencing remained incomplete despite large depth.

The sequence came from a man aged 18 to 29 in good health. V gene TRBV20-1 combines with J gene TRBJ2-7; no reliable D call. The sample consisted of naive CD4+ T cells sorted from blood. The subset is: CD45RA+ positively selected. This CDR3 reads CSAAHYEQYF. The CDR3 coding sequence is TGCAGTGCTGCCCACTACGAGCAGTACTTC.